This T cell receptor (beta chain) was obtained from a study of shared clonotypes between healthy human individuals. Looking at the study overall: The cohort had two women and a few men, ages 18 to 49.

Replicate PCRs from sorted subsets contained roughly 190 ng DNA, which is some 30,000 T cell genomes. Profiling relied on immunoSEQ multiplex PCR, and the TCRdb table lists in-frame clones only, not all of them. The sample lists about 2.4 million clones; more than 85% were seen once. The germline V and J ends were trimmed by 2 bases and 6 bases, with 2 bases remaining between them. Per the germline V gene, CDR1 is DFQATT and CDR2 is SNEGSKA (reference sequence). The CDR3 totals 10 residues. In its sample, this clone was seen once. This same CDR3 is encoded by further DNA sequences in the sample. The sample comprised naive CD4+ T cells from PBMCs. As to subset: CD45RA+ positively selected. This chain joins TRBV20-1 and TRBJ2-1; D call uncertain. This TCR derives from a man aged 18 to 29 in good health. Some clones in this sample may be carry-over from other donors' samples. The CDR3 nucleotides are TGCAGTGCTAGATTCAATGAGCAGTTCTTC. It codes for CSARFNEQFF.